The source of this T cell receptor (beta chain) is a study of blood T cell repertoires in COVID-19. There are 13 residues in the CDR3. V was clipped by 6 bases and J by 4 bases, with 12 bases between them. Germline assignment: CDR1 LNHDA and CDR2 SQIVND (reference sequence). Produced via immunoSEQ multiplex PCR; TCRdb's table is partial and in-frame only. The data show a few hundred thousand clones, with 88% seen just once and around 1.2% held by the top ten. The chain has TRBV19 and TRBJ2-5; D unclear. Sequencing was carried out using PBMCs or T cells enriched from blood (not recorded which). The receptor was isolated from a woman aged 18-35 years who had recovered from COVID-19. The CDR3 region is CASSPTAGETQYF. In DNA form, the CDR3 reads TGTGCCAGTAGCCCAACCGCCGGAGAGACCCAGTACTTC.